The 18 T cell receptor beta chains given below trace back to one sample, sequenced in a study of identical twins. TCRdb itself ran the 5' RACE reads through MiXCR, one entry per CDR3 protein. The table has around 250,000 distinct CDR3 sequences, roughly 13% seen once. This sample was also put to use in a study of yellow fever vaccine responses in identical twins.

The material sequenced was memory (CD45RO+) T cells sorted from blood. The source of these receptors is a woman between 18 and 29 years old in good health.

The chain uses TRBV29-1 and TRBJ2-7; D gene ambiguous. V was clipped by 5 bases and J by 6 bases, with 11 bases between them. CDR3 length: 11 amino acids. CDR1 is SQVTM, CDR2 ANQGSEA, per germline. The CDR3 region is CSVRDQREQYF. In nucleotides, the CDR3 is TGCAGCGTTAGGGATCAACGCGAGCAGTACTTC.

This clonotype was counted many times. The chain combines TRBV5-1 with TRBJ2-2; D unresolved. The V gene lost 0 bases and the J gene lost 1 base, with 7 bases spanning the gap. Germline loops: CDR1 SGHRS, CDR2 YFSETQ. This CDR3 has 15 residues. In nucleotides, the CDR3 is TGCGCCAGCAGCTTGGGGCAGATGAACACCGGGGAGCTGTTTTTT. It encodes CASSLGQMNTGELFF.

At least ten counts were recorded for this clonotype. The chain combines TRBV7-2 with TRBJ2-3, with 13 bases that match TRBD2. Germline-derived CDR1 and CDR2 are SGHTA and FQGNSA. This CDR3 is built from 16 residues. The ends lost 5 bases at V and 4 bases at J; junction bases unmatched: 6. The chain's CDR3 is CASSGGLAGASDTQYF. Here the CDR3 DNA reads TGTGCCAGCAGCGGAGGACTAGCGGGAGCCTCAGATACGCAGTATTTT.

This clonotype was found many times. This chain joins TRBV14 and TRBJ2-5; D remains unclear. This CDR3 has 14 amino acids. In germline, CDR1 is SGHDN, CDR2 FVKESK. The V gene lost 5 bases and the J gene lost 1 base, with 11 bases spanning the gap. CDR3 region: CASSEAGRQETQYF. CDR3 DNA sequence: TGTGCCAGCAGCGAAGCTGGGCGCCAAGAGACCCAGTACTTC.

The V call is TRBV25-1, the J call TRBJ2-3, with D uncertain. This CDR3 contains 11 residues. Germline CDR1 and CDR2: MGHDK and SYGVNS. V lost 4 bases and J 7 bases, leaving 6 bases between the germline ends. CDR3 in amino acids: CASSVSNTQYF. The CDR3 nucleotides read TGTGCCAGCAGTGTGAGTAATACGCAGTATTTT.

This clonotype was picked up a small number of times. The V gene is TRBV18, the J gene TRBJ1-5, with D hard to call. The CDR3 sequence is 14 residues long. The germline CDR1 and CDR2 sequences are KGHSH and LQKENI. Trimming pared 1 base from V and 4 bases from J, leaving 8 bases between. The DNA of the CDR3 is TGTGCCAGCTCACCACAGTACAATAATCAGCCCCAGCATTTT. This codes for CASSPQYNNQPQHF.

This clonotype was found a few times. Here the CDR3 DNA reads TGTGCCAGCAGTAAAGGGACAGGGGTAACTGGGGCCAACGTCCTGACTTTC. Residues: CASSKGTGVTGANVLTF. The chain has TRBV6-1 and TRBJ2-6, with TRBD1 identical over 10 bases. Germline V CDR1 and CDR2: MNHNS, SASEGT. V gave up 5 bases and J gave up 2 bases; unmatched junction bases: 6. The CDR3 runs to 17 residues.

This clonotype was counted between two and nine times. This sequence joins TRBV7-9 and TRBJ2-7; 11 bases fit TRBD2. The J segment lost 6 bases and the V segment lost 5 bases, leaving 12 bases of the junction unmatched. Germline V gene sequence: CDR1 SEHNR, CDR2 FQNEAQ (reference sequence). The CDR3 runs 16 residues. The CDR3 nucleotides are TGTGCCAGCAGCGATACCGGGACTAGCGGAAGGCTCGAGCAGTACTTC. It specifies CASSDTGTSGRLEQYF.

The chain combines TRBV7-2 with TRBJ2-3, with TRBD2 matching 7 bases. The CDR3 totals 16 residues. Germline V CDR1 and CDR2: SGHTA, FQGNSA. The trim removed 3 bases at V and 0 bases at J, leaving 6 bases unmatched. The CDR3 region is CASSFGEGKSTDTQYF. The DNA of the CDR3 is TGTGCCAGCAGCTTCGGGGAGGGGAAAAGCACAGATACGCAGTATTTT.

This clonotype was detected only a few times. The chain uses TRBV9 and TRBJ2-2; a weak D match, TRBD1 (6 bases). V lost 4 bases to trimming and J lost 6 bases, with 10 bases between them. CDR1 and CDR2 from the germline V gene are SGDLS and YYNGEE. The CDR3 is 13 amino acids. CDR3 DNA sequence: TGTGCCAGCAGCTTACAGGGATCCGGGGAGCTGTTTTTT. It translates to CASSLQGSGELFF.

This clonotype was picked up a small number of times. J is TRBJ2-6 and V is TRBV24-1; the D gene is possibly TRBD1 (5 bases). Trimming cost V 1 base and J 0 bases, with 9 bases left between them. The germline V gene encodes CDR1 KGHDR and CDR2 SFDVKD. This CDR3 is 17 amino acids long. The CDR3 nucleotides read TGTGCCACCAGTGATTTCGGTAGGGGCTCTGGGGCCAACGTCCTGACTTTC. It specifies CATSDFGRGSGANVLTF.

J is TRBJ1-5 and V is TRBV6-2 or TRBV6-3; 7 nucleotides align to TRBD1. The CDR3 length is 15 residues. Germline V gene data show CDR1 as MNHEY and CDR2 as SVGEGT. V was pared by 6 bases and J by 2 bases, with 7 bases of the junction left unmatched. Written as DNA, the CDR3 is TGTGCCAGCAGCGCGCAGGGGGGGCGCAATCAGCCCCAGCATTTT. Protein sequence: CASSAQGGRNQPQHF.

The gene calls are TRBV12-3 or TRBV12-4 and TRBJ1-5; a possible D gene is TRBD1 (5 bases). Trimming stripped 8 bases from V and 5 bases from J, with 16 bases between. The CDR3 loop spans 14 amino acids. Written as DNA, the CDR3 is TGTGCCAGCTCGATTTATCAGGGTTATCAGCCCCAGCATTTT. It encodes CASSIYQGYQPQHF.

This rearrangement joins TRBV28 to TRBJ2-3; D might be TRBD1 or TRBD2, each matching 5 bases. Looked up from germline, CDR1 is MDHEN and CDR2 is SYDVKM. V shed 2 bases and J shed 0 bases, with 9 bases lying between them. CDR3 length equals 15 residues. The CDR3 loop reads CASSLRGRSTDTQYF. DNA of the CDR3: TGTGCCAGCAGTTTAAGGGGACGTAGCACAGATACGCAGTATTTT. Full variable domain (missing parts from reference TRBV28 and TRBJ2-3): DVKVTQSSRYLVKRTGEKVFLECVQDMDHENMFWYRQDPGLGLRLIYFSYDVKMKEKGDIPEGYSVSREKKERFSLILESASTNQTSMYLCASSLRGRSTDTQYFGPGTRLTVL.

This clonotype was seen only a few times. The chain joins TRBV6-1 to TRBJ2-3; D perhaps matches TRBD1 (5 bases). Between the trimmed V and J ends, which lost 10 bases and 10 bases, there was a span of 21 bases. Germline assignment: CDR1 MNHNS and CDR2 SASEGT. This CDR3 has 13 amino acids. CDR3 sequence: CATLPPKGNAQYF. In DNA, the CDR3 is TGTGCCACCCTACCCCCTAAGGGGAATGCGCAGTATTTT.

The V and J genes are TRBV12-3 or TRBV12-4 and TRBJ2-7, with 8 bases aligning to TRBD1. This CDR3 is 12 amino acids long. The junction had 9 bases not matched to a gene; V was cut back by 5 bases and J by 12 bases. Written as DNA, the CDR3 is TGTGCCAGCAGTGAGACCAGGGGGCCCCCGTACTTC. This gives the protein CASSETRGPPYF.

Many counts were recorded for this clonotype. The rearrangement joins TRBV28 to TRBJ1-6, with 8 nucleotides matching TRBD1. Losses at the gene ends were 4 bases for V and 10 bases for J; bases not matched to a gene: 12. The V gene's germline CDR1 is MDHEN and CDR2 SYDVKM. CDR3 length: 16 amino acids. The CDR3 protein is CASSSNRGALGSPLHF. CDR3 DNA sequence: TGTGCCAGCAGTTCTAACAGGGGGGCACTGGGCTCACCCCTCCACTTT. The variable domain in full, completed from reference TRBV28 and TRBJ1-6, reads DVKVTQSSRYLVKRTGEKVFLECVQDMDHENMFWYRQDPGLGLRLIYFSYDVKMKEKGDIPEGYSVSREKKERFSLILESASTNQTSMYLCASSSNRGALGSPLHFGNGTRLTVT.

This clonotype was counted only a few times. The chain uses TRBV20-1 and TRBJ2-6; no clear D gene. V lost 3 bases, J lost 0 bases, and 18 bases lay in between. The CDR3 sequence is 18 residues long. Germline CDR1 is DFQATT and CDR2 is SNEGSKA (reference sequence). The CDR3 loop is CSASFSPGSNSGANVLTF. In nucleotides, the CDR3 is TGCAGTGCTAGTTTCTCCCCAGGTTCAAACTCTGGGGCCAACGTCCTGACTTTC.